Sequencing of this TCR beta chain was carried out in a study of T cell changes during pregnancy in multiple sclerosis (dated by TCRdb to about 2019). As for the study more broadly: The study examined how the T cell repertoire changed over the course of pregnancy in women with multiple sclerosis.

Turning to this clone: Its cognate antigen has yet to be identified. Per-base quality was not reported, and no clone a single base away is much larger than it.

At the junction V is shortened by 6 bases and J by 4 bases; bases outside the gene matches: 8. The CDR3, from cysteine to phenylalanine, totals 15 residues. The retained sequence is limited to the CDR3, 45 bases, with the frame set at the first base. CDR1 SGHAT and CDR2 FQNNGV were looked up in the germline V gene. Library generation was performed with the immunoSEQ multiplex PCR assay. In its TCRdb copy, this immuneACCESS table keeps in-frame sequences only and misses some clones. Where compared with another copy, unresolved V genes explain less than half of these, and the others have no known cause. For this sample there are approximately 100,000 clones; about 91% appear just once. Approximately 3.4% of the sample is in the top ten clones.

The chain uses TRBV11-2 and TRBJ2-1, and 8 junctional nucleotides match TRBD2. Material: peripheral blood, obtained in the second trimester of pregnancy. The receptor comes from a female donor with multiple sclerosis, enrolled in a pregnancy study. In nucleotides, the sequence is TGTGCCAGCAGTCACCGGGGGGGGCCGTACAATGAGCAGTTCTTC. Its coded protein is CASSHRGGPYNEQFF.